A single sample gave rise to the 21 T cell receptor beta chains below, sequenced in a study of T cells in Graves' hyperthyroidism and ophthalmopathy. RNA transcripts yielded amplified TCR beta CDR3 regions. The HTBI primer set drove a first-round RT-PCR of the TCR CDR3. MiXCR, applied by TCRdb to the multiplex PCR reads, yields one record per CDR3 protein. The data show about 760,000 distinct CDR3 sequences, about 35% seen once. The sample was blood. Receptors originate from a woman aged 40 to 50 with Graves' hyperthyroidism.

V is TRBV19 and J is TRBJ2-7; possible D gene TRBD2, 5 bases. Germline V CDR1 and CDR2: LNHDA, SQIVND (reference sequence). With 2 bases removed from V and 3 bases from J, the gap between germline ends came to 14 bases. This CDR3 comprises 15 residues. For the CDR3, the DNA is TGTGCCAGTAGTATACAGCCCAACGGGAACTACGAGCAGTACTTC. Translation gives CASSIQPNGNYEQYF.

The chain has TRBV19 and TRBJ2-1; possibly TRBD2 for D (5 bases). The length of the CDR3 is 11 residues. V lost 4 bases to trimming and J lost 12 bases, with 10 bases between them. Germline CDR1 is LNHDA and CDR2 is SQIVND (reference sequence). CDR3 coding DNA: TGTGCCAGTAGTACCGGACTTGTGCAGTTCTTC. Its translation is CASSTGLVQFF. The full variable domain, with the rest looked up from reference TRBV19 and TRBJ2-1, is DGGITQSPKYLFRKEGQNVTLSCEQNLNHDAMYWYRQDPGQGLRLIYYSQIVNDFQKGDIAEGYSVSREKKESFPLTVTSAQKNPTAFYLCASSTGLVQFFGPGTRLTVL.

This clonotype was seen a few times. This chain links TRBV10-3 with TRBJ1-2; unclear D gene. V was cut by 10 bases and J by 4 bases, with 19 bases left in between. This CDR3 region has 14 residues. CDR1 ENHRY and CDR2 SYGVKD come from the germline V gene. This CDR3 reads CASRAPGTPYGYTF. The CDR3 DNA follows: TGTGCCAGCAGAGCCCCCGGTACCCCCTATGGCTACACCTTC.

The chain combines TRBV28 with TRBJ2-7, with D possibly being TRBD1 or TRBD2 (5 bases each). Germline assignment: CDR1 MDHEN and CDR2 SYDVKM. Trimming cost V 6 bases and J 5 bases, with 23 bases left between them. This CDR3 region has 16 residues. The CDR3 is CASRLSGPLGLNEQYF. The DNA for the CDR3 is TGTGCCAGCAGACTCTCGGGACCCTTGGGCCTTAACGAGCAGTACTTC.

With regard to this clonotype: Given a much more abundant clone one base away, this may be a read error. V gene TRBV7-8 combines with J gene TRBJ2-7, with 7 bases fitting TRBD2. The length of the CDR3 is 16 residues. V shed 4 bases, J shed 3 bases, and the junction held 12 bases outside the gene matches. Germline loops: CDR1 SGHVS, CDR2 FQNEAQ. CDR3 DNA: TGTGCCAGCAGCTCCTTCCGGGGGGAGGGCTACTACGAGCAGTACTTC. This sequence encodes CASSSFRGEGYYEQYF.

Many counts were recorded for this clonotype. A read error may be the cause here, since a much bigger clone is one base away. V gene TRBV29-1 combines with J gene TRBJ2-7, with 7 bases that match TRBD1. This CDR3 contains 13 residues. V was pared by 3 bases and J by 5 bases, with 7 bases of the junction left unmatched. Germline CDR1 is SQVTM and CDR2 is ANQGSEA. For the CDR3, the DNA is TGCAGCGTTGAGGGCAGGGGGTCCAACGAGCAGTACTTC. Translating gives CSVEGRGSNEQYF.

The V and J genes are TRBV6-6 and TRBJ1-2; D gene uncertain. CDR1 MNHNY and CDR2 SVGAGI come from the germline V gene (reference sequence). The V end lost 2 bases, the J end lost 3 bases, and 7 bases lay between the germline ends. This CDR3 is built from 13 residues. The CDR3 nucleotides are TGTGCCAGCAGTTACGACAAGTACTATGGCTACACCTTC. It yields the protein CASSYDKYYGYTF.

The chain couples TRBV10-3 to TRBJ1-3; a weak D match, TRBD1 (6 bases). V was clipped by 6 bases and J by 7 bases, with 16 bases between them. Germline lookup yields CDR1 ENHRY and CDR2 SYGVKD. The CDR3 has 14 amino acids. The CDR3 nucleotides are TGTGCCATCAGGAGGGAACATACAGGGAACACCATATATTTT. Amino acids: CAIRREHTGNTIYF.

V usage is TRBV7-2 and J usage is TRBJ1-2; possibly TRBD1 for D (5 bases). Looked up from germline, CDR1 is SGHTA and CDR2 is FQGNSA. With 1 base removed from V and 4 bases from J, the gap between germline ends came to 13 bases. This CDR3 spans 15 amino acids. The CDR3 region has the DNA TGTGCCAGCAGCTTAGGCTCCCAGGGAGGCTATGGCTACACCTTC. Its protein product is CASSLGSQGGYGYTF.

The CDR3 is CASSIGTSGGRETQYF. CDR3 nucleotides: TGTGCCAGCAGCATCGGGACTAGCGGGGGAAGAGAGACCCAGTACTTC. The J gene is TRBJ2-5, the V gene TRBV7-2; TRBD2 matches 14 bases. The germline CDR1 and CDR2 sequences are SGHTA and FQGNSA. The CDR3 loop spans 16 amino acids. Trimming took 5 bases from V and 4 from J; bases not matched to a gene: 6.

The chain joins TRBV7-7 to TRBJ2-5; D is tentatively TRBD1 or TRBD2 (5 bases each). The CDR3 covers 14 residues. Germline CDR1 is SSHAT and CDR2 is FNYEAQ (reference sequence). The CDR3 region is CARSGSGRGETQYF. DNA for the CDR3: TGTGCTAGGTCGGGGTCGGGGCGAGGAGAGACCCAGTACTTC.

The V gene is TRBV12-3 or TRBV12-4, the J gene TRBJ2-7, with 7 bases matching TRBD2. The J call is doubtful: the DNA matches TRBJ2-1 better. CDR3 size: 12 residues. The CDR3 here is CASSFGGNRQFF. As DNA, the CDR3 is TGTGCCAGCAGTTTCGGGGGGAACAGGCAGTTCTTC.

The rearrangement joins TRBV19 to TRBJ1-2; TRBD1 matches 8 bases. The junction had 11 bases not matched to a gene; V was cut back by 1 base and J by 7 bases. The CDR3 extends over 16 amino acids. Per the germline V gene, CDR1 is LNHDA and CDR2 is SQIVND (reference sequence). The CDR3 is CASSIALDRETGGYTF. The DNA for the CDR3 is TGTGCCAGTAGTATAGCCCTGGACAGGGAAACCGGTGGCTACACCTTC.

The V gene is TRBV25-1, the J gene TRBJ1-2; D may be TRBD1 (5 bases). CDR3 length: 16 residues. Trimming took 4 bases from V and 0 from J, leaving 15 bases between them. Germline loops: CDR1 MGHDK, CDR2 SYGVNS. CDR3 nucleotide sequence: TGTGCCAGCAGTGGGGTGGGACTACCTACTAACTATGGCTACACCTTC. Residues: CASSGVGLPTNYGYTF.

The CDR3 DNA is TGTGCCAGCACAGTCAACAGGGCTCAGCCCCAGCATTTT. Its translation: CASTVNRAQPQHF. V is TRBV2 and J is TRBJ1-5; D is perhaps TRBD1 (6 bases). V was shortened by 7 bases and J by 6 bases, with 13 bases between the two germline ends. The V gene's germline CDR1 is SNHLY and CDR2 FYNNEI. CDR3 length: 13 amino acids.

In the case of this clonotype: The germline gene is not matched at one end of the junction; a read error may be the cause. The chain joins TRBV6-5 to TRBJ1-1, with D uncertain. This CDR3 is built from 12 residues. Germline CDR1 reads MNHEY; CDR2 reads SVGAGI. The DNA of the CDR3 is TGTGCCATCAGTTACAGGAACACTGAAGCTTTCTTT. Its translation is CAISYRNTEAFF.

This clonotype was seen just once. The germline gene is not matched at one end of the junction; a read error may be the cause. The chain has TRBV5-1 and TRBJ2-7, with D maybe TRBD2 (6 bases). The CDR3 loop spans 19 amino acids. Germline values: CDR1 SGHRS, CDR2 YFSETQ. In nucleotides, the CDR3 is TGTGCCAGCAGCCAAGAAGGGCGGGGAACGAAAAGGACTTCCTACGAGCAGTACTTC. As protein: CASSQEGRGTKRTSYEQYF.

This clonotype was counted ten times or more. The chain has TRBV9 and TRBJ2-7, with D unclear. Germline V gives CDR1 SGDLS, CDR2 YYNGEE. This CDR3 has 14 amino acids. Trimming shortened V by 0 bases and J by 3 bases, and 10 bases separated the two germline ends. For the CDR3, the DNA is TGTGCCAGCAGCGTAGAAGGCGGAGACTACGAGCAGTACTTC. Residues: CASSVEGGDYEQYF. Drawing the rest from reference TRBV9 and TRBJ2-7, the complete variable domain is DSGVTQTPKHLITATGQRVTLRCSPRSGDLSVYWYQQSLDQGLQFLIQYYNGEERAKGNILERFSAQQFPDLHSELNLSSLELGDSALYFCASSVEGGDYEQYFGPGTRLTVT.

This clonotype appeared a few times. The gene calls are TRBV11-2 and TRBJ2-2; TRBD2 agrees at 7 bases. The germline V gene has CDR1 SGHAT and CDR2 FQNNGV. This CDR3 region has 14 residues. Unmatched junction bases numbered 6, after V lost 4 bases and J lost 7 bases. In nucleotides, the CDR3 is TGTGCCAGCAGCTCCTTGGGGGGGAACGGGGAGCTGTTTTTT. Translation: CASSSLGGNGELFF.

The chain links TRBV7-2 to TRBJ2-7; 9 bases fit TRBD2. This CDR3 comprises 15 residues. J gave up 2 bases and V 3 bases, and 5 bases lay outside the gene matches. CDR1 SGHTA and CDR2 FQGNSA come from the germline V gene. The CDR3 DNA is TGTGCCAGCAGCTTGTCTAGCGGGGTTACCTACGAGCAGTACTTC. This encodes CASSLSSGVTYEQYF.

This clonotype was recorded many times. The chain joins TRBV7-9 to TRBJ1-5; D not resolved. Germline lookup yields CDR1 SEHNR and CDR2 FQNEAQ (reference sequence). This CDR3 comprises 15 residues. V dropped 5 bases and J dropped 5 bases, with 16 bases sitting between them. CDR3 protein: CASSPEGGGHQPQHF. For the CDR3, the DNA is TGTGCCAGCAGCCCAGAGGGAGGAGGGCATCAGCCCCAGCATTTT. Using reference TRBV7-9 and TRBJ1-5 for the parts outside the CDR3, the full variable domain is DTGVSQNPRHKITKRGQNVTFRCDPISEHNRLYWYRQTLGQGPEFLTYFQNEAQLEKSRLLSDRFSAERPKGSFSTLEIQRTEQGDSAMYLCASSPEGGGHQPQHFGDGTRLSIL.